Included here is one TCR beta chain sequence, with context. The record originates from a study of blood T cell repertoires in COVID-19. Original analysis: Amplified reference gene primers provided the basis for estimating nucleated cell counts. TCRdb's copy holds only in-frame clones and misses some; the assay was immunoSEQ multiplex PCR. From that table come the V and J calls and clone size; the DNA was used to work out D and trimming. The sample holds about 240,000 clones, about four fifths seen once. V trimming: 6 bases; J trimming: 5 bases; junction bases outside the gene matches: 18. The CDR3 runs 17 residues. CDR1 and CDR2 from the germline V gene are SEHNR and FQNEAQ (reference sequence).

V and J are TRBV7-9 and TRBJ1-1, with 7 bases lining up with TRBD1. This clonotype was obtained from a woman aged 80 or over with COVID-19, enrolled during active disease. The material sequenced was peripheral blood. CDR3 nucleotide sequence: TGTGCCAGCAGAAAAGCTGGCAGGGGGGCTGGGAGGACTGAAGCTTTCTTT. Its translation: CASRKAGRGAGRTEAFF.